These T cell receptor beta chains were read from a single sample in a study of graft-versus-host responses after intestinal transplantation. Produced via immunoSEQ multiplex PCR; TCRdb's table is partial and in-frame only. The table lists 35,000 to 45,000 clones, 94% of them singletons. Their antigens remain unidentified. Specimen: unstimulated CD4+ T cells sorted from spleen or lymph node cells, collected before transplant. The receptor source for this set is a human donor who was the organ donor for an intestinal transplant. Each CDR3 is given with its conserved first and last residue. Each record gives: J gene, D gene, V gene, clone size, CDR3 protein, CDR3 DNA. D genes are given only for firm matches. Expanded clones get a size class; other rows say once, few or many, or leave the size out.

J: TRBJ2-7; D: TRBD1; V: TRBV9; size: -; CDR3: CASSKGQGAYEQYF; DNA: TGTGCCAGCAGCAAAGGACAGGGGGCCTACGAGCAGTACTTC
J: TRBJ1-4; D: -; V: TRBV18; size: -; CDR3: CASSPLLGEKLFF; DNA: TGTGCCAGCTCACCGTTGCTGGGTGAAAAACTGTTTTTT
J: TRBJ2-7; D: TRBD2; V: TRBV5-1; size: -; CDR3: CASRFSGGISSYEQYF; DNA: TGCGCCAGCAGGTTTAGCGGGGGAATAAGCTCCTACGAGCAGTACTTC
J: TRBJ1-5; D: -; V: TRBV4-2; size: once; CDR3: CASSRQANSNQPQHF; DNA: TGTGCCAGCAGTCGACAGGCTAATAGCAATCAGCCCCAGCATTTT
J: TRBJ2-3; D: TRBD2; V: TRBV18; size: -; CDR3: CASSGLSPTDTQYF; DNA: TGTGCCAGCTCGGGACTATCTCCCACAGATACGCAGTATTTT
J: TRBJ2-2; D: -; V: TRBV19; size: once; CDR3: CASSIDPQLNTGELFF; DNA: TGTGCCAGTAGTATAGATCCACAGCTCAACACCGGGGAGCTGTTTTTT
J: TRBJ1-2; D: -; V: TRBV28; size: -; CDR3: CASSLSGDYGYTF; DNA: TGTGCCAGCAGTTTGTCCGGGGACTATGGCTACACCTTC
J: TRBJ1-1; D: -; V: TRBV5-4; size: -; CDR3: CASSLDRFQNTEAFF; DNA: TGTGCCAGCAGCTTGGACAGGTTTCAGAACACTGAAGCTTTCTTT
J: TRBJ1-6; D: -; V: TRBV9; size: -; CDR3: CASSVLIGSPLHF; DNA: TGTGCCAGCAGCGTACTAATAGGGTCACCCCTCCACTTT
J: TRBJ2-6; D: -; V: TRBV7-2; size: -; CDR3: CASSRTPSGANVLTF; DNA: TGTGCCAGCAGCCGGACTCCCTCTGGGGCCAACGTCCTGACTTTC
J: TRBJ2-5; D: -; V: TRBV5-1; size: -; CDR3: CASSLPGGRETQYF; DNA: TGCGCCAGCAGCTTGCCGGGGGGCCGAGAGACCCAGTACTTC
J: TRBJ2-7; D: -; V: TRBV5-1; size: -; CDR3: CASSLGTEDEQYF; DNA: TGCGCCAGCAGCTTGGGGACAGAGGACGAGCAGTACTTC
J: TRBJ2-1; D: TRBD1; V: TRBV7-8; size: -; CDR3: CASSFQGALNEQFF; DNA: TGTGCCAGCAGCTTTCAGGGGGCTTTAAATGAGCAGTTCTTC
J: TRBJ1-5; D: -; V: TRBV6-5; size: -; CDR3: CASRMDGYSNQPQHF; DNA: TGTGCCAGCAGGATGGACGGTTATAGCAATCAGCCCCAGCATTTT
J: TRBJ2-2; D: -; V: TRBV7-2; size: -; CDR3: CASSLVSANTGELFF; DNA: TGTGCCAGCAGCTTAGTTAGCGCCAACACCGGGGAGCTGTTTTTT
J: TRBJ2-4; D: TRBD1; V: TRBV11-3; size: -; CDR3: CASSLGKGAPDIQYF; DNA: TGTGCCAGCAGCTTAGGCAAGGGGGCGCCGGACATTCAGTACTTC
J: TRBJ2-5; D: -; V: TRBV4-3; size: -; CDR3: CASSQASGKETQYF; DNA: TGCGCCAGCAGCCAAGCGTCGGGAAAAGAGACCCAGTACTTC
J: TRBJ1-2; D: TRBD1; V: TRBV4-2; size: -; CDR3: CASSVGGDYGYTF; DNA: TGTGCCAGCAGCGTAGGGGGCGACTATGGCTACACCTTC
J: TRBJ1-2; D: TRBD1; V: TRBV7-9; size: -; CDR3: CASTEPGQQYGYTF; DNA: TGTGCCAGCACCGAACCGGGACAGCAATATGGCTACACCTTC
J: TRBJ1-6; D: -; V: TRBV5-6; size: -; CDR3: CASSLGTASSYNSPLHF; DNA: TGTGCCAGCAGCTTGGGGACGGCTAGCTCCTATAATTCACCCCTCCACTTT
J: TRBJ2-5; D: -; V: TRBV20-1; size: -; CDR3: CSARSLETQYF; DNA: TGCAGTGCTCGCTCCCTCGAGACCCAGTACTTC
J: TRBJ1-6; D: TRBD1; V: TRBV11-2; size: -; CDR3: CASSLVRTGPNSPLHF; DNA: TGTGCCAGCAGCTTAGTTCGGACAGGTCCTAATTCACCCCTCCACTTT
J: TRBJ2-7; D: TRBD1; V: TRBV5-4; size: -; CDR3: CASSPGQDYEQYF; DNA: TGTGCCAGCAGCCCTGGACAGGACTACGAGCAGTACTTC
J: TRBJ2-7; D: -; V: TRBV12-1; size: -; CDR3: CASSFVHEQYF; DNA: TGTGCCAGCAGCTTTGTACACGAGCAGTACTTC
J: TRBJ2-5; D: -; V: TRBV5-4; size: -; CDR3: CASSLGGKETQYF; DNA: TGTGCCAGCAGCTTGGGCGGGAAAGAGACCCAGTACTTC
J: TRBJ2-7; D: -; V: TRBV28; size: -; CDR3: CASSTRTASSYEQYF; DNA: TGTGCCAGCAGCACCCGGACAGCGAGCTCCTACGAGCAGTACTTC
J: TRBJ2-7; D: -; V: TRBV5-1; size: -; CDR3: CASSLGSGASYEQYF; DNA: TGCGCCAGCAGCTTGGGGTCCGGGGCCTCCTACGAGCAGTACTTC
J: TRBJ1-1; D: TRBD1; V: TRBV5-6; size: -; CDR3: CASSFVTGGTEAFF; DNA: TGTGCCAGCAGCTTCGTGACAGGGGGCACTGAAGCTTTCTTT
J: TRBJ2-7; D: -; V: TRBV9; size: -; CDR3: CASSVVEGGEQYF; DNA: TGTGCCAGCAGCGTAGTTGAGGGGGGCGAGCAGTACTTC
J: TRBJ1-2; D: -; V: TRBV6-5; size: -; CDR3: CASSDRYGYTF; DNA: TGTGCCAGCAGTGACCGCTATGGCTACACCTTC
J: TRBJ2-1; D: TRBD2; V: TRBV7-9; size: once; CDR3: CASSLARLAGGRYNEQFF; DNA: TGTGCCAGCAGCTTAGCGCGACTAGCGGGGGGGCGATACAATGAGCAGTTCTTC
J: TRBJ2-7; D: -; V: TRBV5-1; size: -; CDR3: CASSLAGQREQYF; DNA: TGCGCCAGCAGCTTGGCTGGCCAGCGAGAGCAGTACTTC
J: TRBJ2-7; D: -; V: TRBV28; size: -; CDR3: CASSSMGGTGAYEQYF; DNA: TGTGCCAGCAGCTCAATGGGGGGGACAGGAGCCTACGAGCAGTACTTC
J: TRBJ2-7; D: TRBD1; V: TRBV5-4; size: once; CDR3: CASSKSGTGSYEQYF; DNA: TGTGCCAGCAGCAAATCCGGGACAGGAAGTTACGAGCAGTACTTC
J: TRBJ2-3; D: TRBD2; V: TRBV4-2; size: -; CDR3: CASSQAFRGDTDTQYF; DNA: TGTGCCAGCAGCCAAGCTTTCCGGGGGGACACAGATACGCAGTATTTT
J: TRBJ2-7; D: -; V: TRBV7-2; size: few; CDR3: CASTILRGPYEQYF; DNA: TGTGCCAGCACCATCCTGAGGGGACCATACGAGCAGTACTTC
J: TRBJ1-1; D: -; V: TRBV5-1; size: -; CDR3: CASRQFLNTEAFF; DNA: TGCGCCAGCCGACAGTTTCTGAACACTGAAGCTTTCTTT
J: TRBJ1-5; D: -; V: TRBV5-6; size: -; CDR3: CASSFGQGDQPQHF; DNA: TGTGCCAGCAGCTTCGGGCAGGGTGATCAGCCCCAGCATTTT
J: TRBJ1-2; D: -; V: TRBV6-6; size: -; CDR3: CASSPPGNYGYTF; DNA: TGTGCCAGCAGTCCCCCGGGTAACTATGGCTACACCTTC
J: TRBJ2-1; D: TRBD2; V: TRBV14; size: -; CDR3: CASSQVSAGAYNEQFF; DNA: TGTGCCAGCAGCCAAGTCTCAGCGGGGGCCTACAATGAGCAGTTCTTC
J: TRBJ2-2; D: -; V: TRBV5-1; size: -; CDR3: CASSATLGRTGELFF; DNA: TGCGCCAGCAGCGCTACACTAGGTCGCACCGGGGAGCTGTTTTTT
J: TRBJ2-5; D: TRBD2; V: TRBV12-5; size: -; CDR3: CASGWAAGTSQDRQETQYF; DNA: TGTGCTAGTGGTTGGGCGGCCGGGACTAGCCAGGATCGCCAAGAGACCCAGTACTTC
J: TRBJ1-1; D: -; V: TRBV6-5; size: few; CDR3: CASRGVGDTEAFF; DNA: TGTGCCAGCAGAGGGGTGGGGGACACTGAAGCTTTCTTT
J: TRBJ2-7; D: TRBD2; V: TRBV6-5; size: -; CDR3: CASRRSGGSSYEQYF; DNA: TGTGCCAGCAGGCGAAGCGGGGGGTCCTCCTACGAGCAGTACTTC
J: TRBJ2-5; D: -; V: TRBV5-1; size: -; CDR3: CASSLDYRETQYF; DNA: TGCGCCAGCAGCTTGGACTACAGGGAGACCCAGTACTTC
J: TRBJ1-1; D: TRBD1; V: TRBV4-1; size: -; CDR3: CASSQGIPTGQGFRNTEAFF; DNA: TGCGCCAGCAGCCAGGGTATCCCCACGGGACAGGGGTTTCGGAACACTGAAGCTTTCTTT